This T cell receptor beta chain came from a study of cytomegalovirus exposure and HLA in healthy donors (dated by TCRdb to 2015 to 2018). For context, the study as a whole: In an earlier analysis of 550 to 750 of the donors, less than 350 Gb of sequence data and 90 million to 120 million unique TCR beta sequences from about 179 million T cells were reported. Roughly 320 gigabases of sequencing data and approximately 91 million unique TCR sequences made up an early release that covered 500 to 650 HLA-typed donors. Among the approximately 400 genotyped donors, around 81% belonged to the genetic ancestry cluster associated with self-reported Caucasian donors. The study aimed to test whether signatures of past pathogen exposure could be identified by cataloging public T cell receptors. The study used immunosequencing to profile the T cell repertoires of several hundred subjects and linked those repertoires to cytomegalovirus serostatus. Along with the roughly 610-subject first cohort, a separate validation cohort of about 110 different subjects was used. To predict cytomegalovirus infection status, the study brought together high-throughput TCR immunosequencing, statistical association of individual TCRs with disease status, and machine learning. To study patterns of TCR occurrence, a later analysis re-analyzed previously published TCR beta repertoires from around 660 donors and added high-resolution HLA genotyping. The later analysis used no new phenotypic data to find candidate immune exposures, relying instead on TCR beta sequences and their occurrence across donors. An earlier analysis of approximately 640 of the donors applied high-throughput TCR beta sequencing to assess whether each TCR beta V gene segment acted as functional or pseudogenic. Donor age, sex, ethnicity and CMV serostatus were collected together with the repertoire data. In a later genetic analysis, genome-wide SNP genotypes for about 55% of the roughly 700 donors were used, and that subset was treated as a discovery cohort. Every repertoire in the discovery cohort had been generated on one and the same sequencing platform. Both class I and class II loci were covered by HLA typing, at four-digit resolution. Typing coverage differed by locus: A, B, C, DRB1 and DQB1 were typed in about 620-640 donors, DQA1 in about 500, DPA1 in 600 to 610, and DPB1 in approximately 450. Because of strong linkage in the cohort, five DR-DQ haplotypes were treated as single units for association and clustering. Among some 400 genotyped donors of the cohort, an average of around 220,000 unique TCR beta nucleotide sequences was sequenced per donor, of which 15% to 20% were non-productive.

Library generation was performed with the immunoSEQ multiplex PCR assay. For the multiplex PCR, a mixture combining 60 forward primers for TCR Vbeta segments and 13 reverse primers for TCR Jbeta segments was used. Amplification of the CDR3 region of rearranged TCR beta genes was performed with a multiplex PCR assay on genomic DNA. On the Illumina HiSeq System, the amplified TCR beta libraries were sequenced as 87-base-pair reads. In the original analysis: A later analysis counted about 76 million unique TCR beta chains across the 690 or so repertoires, and 9.5 million to 11 million of these chains were shared by at least two donors. Raw reads were error-corrected and collapsed into unique sequences by a nearest-neighbor algorithm in which closely related sequences were merged to remove PCR and sequencing errors. V, D and J gene segments were assigned by aligning CDR3 sequences to IMGT reference sequences. Each retained sequence needed at least a six-nucleotide match to both a V gene segment and a J gene segment. A rearrangement counted as productive if the CDR3 had no stop codons and remained in frame with V and J, and every other rearrangement counted as non-productive. Following IMGT convention, CDR3 was defined as the stretch from the second conserved V-encoded cysteine to the conserved J-encoded phenylalanine. Sequences without an unambiguous match to a single V gene segment were excluded from the earlier analysis of several hundred of the donors. An earlier analysis of fewer than 650 of the donors classified V segments as functional when productive rearrangements were above 56.7% and as segregating when the standard deviation between donors was above 5%. A statistical classification framework was built to diagnose cytomegalovirus status from the catalog of TCR beta chain sequences. V and J gene assignment, in a later analysis, came from comparing TCR nucleotide sequences with IMGT/GENE-DB human TR gene sequences. In a later analysis, CDR3 sequences and most-parsimonious VDJ recombination scenarios were assigned using the TCRdist pipeline. In a later analysis, each TCR beta chain was defined by its CDR3 amino acid sequence together with its V-gene family, and reads lacking a unique V-gene family were excluded. In a later analysis, 550 to 650 highly shared, low-generation-probability nucleotide sequences were removed to address suspected cross-contamination and a sequencing artifact. A later analysis calculated a clonal expansion index for each public chain from normalized within-repertoire ranks of inferred template counts. In a later analysis, generation probabilities were computed with a VDJ recombination model fitted to out-of-frame rearrangements, and the resulting probabilities were checked against IGoR. Hypergeometric tests were used in a later analysis to score TCR-TCR, TCR-HLA and TCR-CMV co-occurrence, with a repertoire-size bias correction applied to the TCR pairs. False discovery rates were estimated in a later analysis by permuting HLA or CMV assignments 20 times. In a later analysis, co-occurring TCRs were grouped using DBSCAN, with TCRdist sequence similarity added in when clustering inside HLA-allele-positive subsets. Repertoires with fewer than 30,000 or more than 120,000 public chains were left out of co-occurrence clustering, as were about five repertoires with anomalous nucleotide sharing. The clones in this table, taken by TCRdb from immuneACCESS, are in-frame only. Not every clone is retained; where verified, under half of the shortfall comes from an unresolved V gene, and the cause of the rest is unknown. V, J and clone size reflect that table, while D and trimming were determined from the DNA. For this sample the table gives a few hundred thousand clones, of which about 90% were detected only once. Jointly, the top ten make up around 2.1% of the sample.

As regards this clone: Its recognized antigen is unknown. Base qualities are not at hand, and no much larger clone is one base apart.

The CDR3 measures 14 amino acids from cysteine to phenylalanine. Only the CDR3 part of the read is kept: 42 bases, read in frame from the first base. The germline V gene encodes CDR1 PRHDT and CDR2 FYEKMQ (reference sequence). Deletion took 5 bases off V and 0 bases off J, with a span of 10 bases between the germline ends. Beyond this particular receptor, the publication reports: In an earlier analysis of over 550 of the donors, most TCR beta V segments were observed in productive rearrangements about 90% or about 30% of the time, broadly matching IMGT annotations. The cohort was sequenced for TCR beta chains only, and without alpha or paired-chain data the features that could be detected were limited. The classifier was reported to diagnose cytomegalovirus status with high specificity and sensitivity in both the original cohort and the validation cohort. A few of the identified cytomegalovirus-associated TCR beta chains were confirmed in vitro to be specific for cytomegalovirus antigens. According to a later genetic analysis, donors in an Asian-associated ancestry cluster had fewer N-insertions in productive TCRs than the approximately 630-donor mean. Assigning TCR associations to individual alleles was difficult when HLA alleles, especially DR and DQ, strongly co-occurred. A later analysis found that TCR association rates varied across HLA loci, with DRB1 alleles showing the most associated TCRs and HLA-C alleles the fewest. A further reported finding was that TCR beta sequences accurately predicted the HLA-A and HLA-B alleles for most subjects in the first cohort. The sequencing pipeline was judged likely to have produced a cluster of highly shared sequence variants as a technical artifact. A total of some 180 TCR beta chains were listed by the study as associated with cytomegalovirus. A later analysis associated about 16,000 TCR beta sequences with specific HLA alleles at a false discovery rate of 0.05. In a later genetic analysis, a missense DCLRE1C variant was associated with V-gene and J-gene trimming of TCR beta chains, and the association was replicated in an independent cohort. Because counts were too low, roughly 16 rarely observed V segments, including chromosome 9 orphons, were excluded from the earlier analysis of some 590 of the donors. The presence/absence analyses assumed that sequencing depth was roughly uniform across donors, and that assumption may not be true. Immune exposure information for the cohort was limited to CMV serostatus. According to a later analysis, most CMV-associated TCR beta chains appeared to be HLA-restricted, and the HLA associations seemed to be driven largely by CMV exposure. Linkage disequilibrium might explain the correlated functional status among segregating V segments, but an unknown experimental factor could not be excluded. According to a later analysis, parvovirus B19, influenza, CMV and Epstein-Barr virus appeared linked to several top co-occurrence clusters. HLA typing was unavailable for some donors at each locus, so association tests used only the typed subset. It was suggested by the authors that the approach could potentially be generalized to other disease states and immunological phenotypes. Because the 87-base-pair reads could not distinguish some IMGT-functional V segments, including TRBV6-2 and TRBV6-3, those segments were excluded. In a later analysis, HLA-associated TCR beta chains showed more clonal expansion and lower generation probabilities than non-associated chains that were equally common. Most TCR sequences were seen in very few donors, while some public TCRs were found in many individuals.

The cohort consisted of 666 healthy bone marrow donors. At the time of sampling, every cohort member was nominally healthy, though immune exposures that went unrecorded were likely present. The donor tested CMV seronegative and was one of the 352 seronegative cohort members. Each donor provided a peripheral blood sample, and peripheral blood mononuclear cells were used for TCR beta sequencing. The Qiagen DNeasy Blood Extraction Kit was used to extract genomic DNA from the blood cell samples. The source of this sequence is a woman between 18 and 30 years old in good health and CMV-seronegative. The sample taken for sequencing was PBMCs. The V and J genes are TRBV13 and TRBJ1-1; tentative D gene TRBD1, with 6 bases matching. The CDR3 reads CASSPRTVNTEAFF. In nucleotides, the sequence is TGTGCCAGCAGCCCCCGGACAGTGAACACTGAAGCTTTCTTT.